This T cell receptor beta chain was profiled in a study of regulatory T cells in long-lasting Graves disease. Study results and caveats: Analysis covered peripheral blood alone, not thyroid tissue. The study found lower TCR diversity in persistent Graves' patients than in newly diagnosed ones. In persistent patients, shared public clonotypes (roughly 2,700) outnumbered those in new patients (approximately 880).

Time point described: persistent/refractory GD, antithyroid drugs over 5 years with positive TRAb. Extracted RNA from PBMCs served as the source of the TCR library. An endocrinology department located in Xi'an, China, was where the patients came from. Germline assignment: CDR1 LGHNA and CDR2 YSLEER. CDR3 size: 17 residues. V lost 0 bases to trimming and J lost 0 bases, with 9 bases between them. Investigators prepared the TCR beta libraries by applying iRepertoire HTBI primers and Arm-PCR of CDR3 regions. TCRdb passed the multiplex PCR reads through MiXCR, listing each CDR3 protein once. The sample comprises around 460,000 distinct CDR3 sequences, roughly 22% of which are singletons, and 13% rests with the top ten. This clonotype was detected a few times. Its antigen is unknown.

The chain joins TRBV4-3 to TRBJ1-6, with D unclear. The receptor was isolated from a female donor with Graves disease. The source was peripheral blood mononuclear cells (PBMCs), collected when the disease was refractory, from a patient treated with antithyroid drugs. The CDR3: CASSQEVPSSYNSPLHF. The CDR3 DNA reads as TGCGCCAGCAGCCAAGAGGTTCCGAGCTCCTATAATTCACCCCTCCACTTT.